What follows describes a single T cell receptor (beta chain). Its specificity is unknown. This entry is derived from a study of Graves' ophthalmopathy and Graves' hyperthyroidism. Across the whole study: The authors collected peripheral blood at initial diagnosis, before any treatment.

Clinical symptoms, serum thyroxine, TRAb, thyroid ultrasound and orbital computed tomography were relied on for diagnosis. Amplification of the TCR beta CDR3 regions used RNA transcripts (as template). Amplification began with first-round RT-PCR using HTBI primers, then second-round multiplex PCR was performed. TCRdb passed the multiplex PCR reads through MiXCR, listing each CDR3 protein once. This repertoire shows 210,000 or so distinct CDR3 sequences, approximately 28% found once; its top ten account for approximately 9.6%. The germline CDR1 and CDR2 sequences are MDHEN and SYDVKM. The length of the CDR3 is 12 residues. Trimming at V came to 9 bases and at J to 3 bases, leaving 5 bases not matched to a gene. Whole-study findings and limits: At just over 70% sensitivity and 72.22% specificity, the model predicted progression of the ophthalmopathy.

V gene TRBV28 combines with J gene TRBJ2-7; 7 nucleotides agree with TRBD1. The sequenced sample consisted of peripheral blood. The receptor comes from a man in his forties or fifties with Graves' ophthalmopathy. The CDR3 DNA is TGTGCCAGTTGGGACAGAGACTACGAGCAGTACTTC. Its protein product is CASWDRDYEQYF. The variable domain in full, completed from reference TRBV28 and TRBJ2-7, reads DVKVTQSSRYLVKRTGEKVFLECVQDMDHENMFWYRQDPGLGLRLIYFSYDVKMKEKGDIPEGYSVSREKKERFSLILESASTNQTSMYLCASWDRDYEQYFGPGTRLTVT.